The clone carrying this T cell receptor beta chain was detected many times. This specimen belongs to a study of T-cell reconstitution after alpha-beta-depleted transplantation in children. The germline gives CDR1 SGHRS, CDR2 YFSETQ. There are 17 residues in the CDR3. The junction had 6 bases not matched to a gene; V was cut back by 0 bases and J by 6 bases. Unique molecular identifiers tagged the TCRbeta library. MiXCR was run by TCRdb on the PCR reads, yielding one entry per CDR3 protein. This table has 65,000 to 85,000 distinct CDR3 sequences, about a tenth appearing once. The starting material was PBMCs, obtained before TCRalphabeta/CD19-depleted stem cell transplant. The origin of this receptor is a boy younger than 18 with acute myeloid leukemia, due to receive a stem cell transplant. V is TRBV5-1 and J is TRBJ2-4; 13 bases are shared with TRBD2. CDR3 nucleotides: TGCGCCAGCAGCTTGGCCGTGACTAGCGGGAGGCCAAACATTCAGTACTTC. Translation: CASSLAVTSGRPNIQYF.